These 14 T cell receptor beta chains were sequenced from one sample in a study of identical twins. MiXCR, run by TCRdb on the 5' RACE reads, gives a single entry per CDR3 protein. This sample has approximately 500,000 distinct CDR3 sequences, with approximately 16% found just once. These records were also assigned to another study, of yellow fever vaccine responses in identical twins.

The sample comprised CD4+ T cells sorted from blood. The receptor set was obtained from a young woman in good health.

This clonotype turned up a few times. This chain uses TRBV7-2 with TRBJ2-7; D gene unclear. The V end lost 5 bases, the J end lost 4 bases, and 12 bases lay between the germline ends. This CDR3 spans 13 amino acids. CDR1 and CDR2 from the germline V gene are SGHTA and FQGNSA. The CDR3 region is CASSPQSIYEQYV. CDR3 nucleotide sequence: TGTGCCAGCAGCCCCCAGAGTATATACGAGCAGTACGTC.

The sample holds a few counts of this clonotype. This chain joins TRBV20-1 and TRBJ2-7; D gene ambiguous. The length of the CDR3 is 15 residues. The germline CDR1 and CDR2 sequences are DFQATT and SNEGSKA (reference sequence). Trimming pared 1 base from V and 1 base from J, leaving 14 bases between. The CDR3 nucleotides are TGCAGTGCTAGAGTCCCAGCAGCTTCGTCCTACGAGCAGTACTTC. Its translation: CSARVPAASSYEQYF.

This clonotype was counted a few times. The V and J genes are TRBV10-3 and TRBJ2-1; D call uncertain. CDR3 length equals 11 residues. Germline V lookup: CDR1 ENHRY, CDR2 SYGVKD. Trimming cost V 4 bases and J 8 bases, with 6 bases left between them. DNA for the CDR3: TGTGCCATCAGTGCTGTCCATGAGCAGTTCTTC. Translating gives CAISAVHEQFF.

There are a few counts of this clonotype. The chain combines TRBV2 with TRBJ1-1, with D perhaps matching TRBD1 (5 bases). The length of the CDR3 is 15 residues. Germline assignment: CDR1 SNHLY and CDR2 FYNNEI. V was clipped by 7 bases and J by 0 bases, with 15 bases between them. The CDR3, as DNA: TGTGCCAGCACCGATGGGACGGAAATGAACACTGAAGCTTTCTTT. Amino acids: CASTDGTEMNTEAFF.

Only a few counts were recorded for this clonotype. This rearrangement joins TRBV15 to TRBJ2-2; the D gene is possibly TRBD1 (6 bases). Germline loops: CDR1 LNHNV, CDR2 YYDKDF (reference sequence). CDR3 length: 15 amino acids. V lost 8 bases, J lost 5 bases, and 18 bases lay in between. The CDR3: CATSNAGVLTGELFF. CDR3 coding DNA: TGTGCCACCTCGAACGCAGGGGTTCTTACCGGGGAGCTGTTTTTT.

In this sample, this clonotype turned up a few times. This chain joins TRBV7-2 and TRBJ1-1; 8 bases align to TRBD1. J lost 4 bases, V lost 6 bases, and 4 bases had no gene match. CDR3 length: 13 amino acids. CDR1 and CDR2 from the germline V gene are SGHTA and FQGNSA. CDR3 DNA sequence: TGTGCCAGCAGACCCACAGGGGGCACTGAAGCTTTCTTT. This translates into CASRPTGGTEAFF.

This sequence joins TRBV20-1 and TRBJ2-1; D is unresolved. This CDR3 region has 14 residues. Trimming stripped 8 bases from V and 2 bases from J, with 16 bases between. From germline, CDR1 is DFQATT and CDR2 SNEGSKA (reference sequence). As DNA, the CDR3 is TGCAGTTCTACCGGCCCGTGGACCTACAATGAGCAGTTCTTC. Residues: CSSTGPWTYNEQFF.

V and J are TRBV10-3 and TRBJ2-7; 8 bases are a match to TRBD1. J gave up 6 bases and V 5 bases, and 9 bases lay outside the gene matches. This CDR3 has 14 amino acids. The germline V gene encodes CDR1 ENHRY and CDR2 SYGVKD. The CDR3 here is CAISPDRGGGEQYF. The DNA for the CDR3 is TGTGCCATCAGTCCCGACAGGGGAGGCGGCGAGCAGTACTTC.

This chain links TRBV20-1 with TRBJ2-6, with D tentatively TRBD2 (7 bases). CDR3 length: 15 residues. With 7 bases removed from V and 2 bases from J, the gap between germline ends came to 15 bases. The germline CDR1 and CDR2 sequences are DFQATT and SNEGSKA (reference sequence). The CDR3 DNA is TGCAGTGGAAAGGGGGGGGAACCTGGGGCCAACGTCCTGACTTTC. Translation gives CSGKGGEPGANVLTF.

The sample holds many counts of this clonotype. This chain links TRBV5-1 with TRBJ1-1; 9 nucleotides align to TRBD1. The CDR3 is 16 residues long. Germline CDR1 is SGHRS and CDR2 is YFSETQ. V dropped 4 bases and J dropped 0; count of bases not matched to a gene: 7. As DNA, the CDR3 is TGCGCCAGCAGCCCCGGACAGGGGAGAATGAACACTGAAGCTTTCTTT. Amino acids: CASSPGQGRMNTEAFF.

This clonotype was observed a handful of times. The J gene is TRBJ2-7, the V gene TRBV20-1, with no clear D. V was clipped by 3 bases and J by 2 bases, with 8 bases between them. The CDR3 extends over 12 amino acids. The V gene's germline CDR1 is DFQATT and CDR2 SNEGSKA (reference sequence). CDR3 coding DNA: TGCAGTGCTAGTACGCCCACCTACGAGCAGTACGTC. Its protein product is CSASTPTYEQYV.

This clonotype was found a few times. The V call is TRBV3-1, the J call TRBJ1-3; D is ambiguous. CDR1 and CDR2 from the germline V gene are LGHDT and YNNKEL (reference sequence). CDR3 length: 13 residues. Deletions cut 4 bases from V and 2 bases from J, with 6 bases between. The CDR3 spells CASSRSPGNTIYF. CDR3 sequence (DNA): TGTGCCAGCAGCCGAAGTCCTGGAAACACCATATATTTT.

V is TRBV5-1 and J is TRBJ2-7; 7 positions match TRBD2. V gave up 2 bases and J gave up 0 bases; unmatched junction bases: 2. Looked up from germline, CDR1 is SGHRS and CDR2 is YFSETQ. There are 14 residues in the CDR3. The DNA of the CDR3 is TGCGCCAGCAGCTTCCTAGCGGACTCCTACGAGCAGTACTTC. It specifies CASSFLADSYEQYF.

The chain links TRBV7-2 to TRBJ1-1; D not certain. CDR3 size: 13 residues. Between the trimmed V and J ends, which lost 0 bases and 4 bases, there was a span of 6 bases. Germline CDR1 SGHTA, CDR2 FQGNSA. The CDR3, as DNA: TGTGCCAGCAGCTTAGCGTGGGCCACTGAAGCTTTCTTT. It encodes CASSLAWATEAFF.